The 31 T cell receptor beta chains presented below share a single source sample, sequenced in a study of blood T cell repertoires in COVID-19 (TCRdb year 2020). To prepare the library, the immunoSEQ multiplex PCR assay was applied. Not all clones reach the TCRdb copy of this immuneACCESS table, which keeps in-frame sequences only. Checked studies attribute under half of the gap to unresolved V genes and leave the rest unexplained. The sample table contains fewer than 350,000 clones; only one count was recorded for roughly 85% of them. The ten largest account for roughly 2.6% of the sample. The specimen sequenced was PBMCs or T cells enriched from blood (not recorded which). The receptor source for this set is a woman aged 45-59 years who had recovered from COVID-19.

The genes are TRBV28 and TRBJ2-3; 10 positions agree with TRBD2. In germline, CDR1 is MDHEN, CDR2 SYDVKM. The CDR3 has 16 amino acids. The J segment lost 3 bases and the V segment lost 6 bases, leaving 9 bases of the junction unmatched. The chain's CDR3 is CASSRRGAGGTDTQYF. CDR3 bases: TGTGCCAGCAGCCGGAGAGGAGCGGGGGGGACAGATACGCAGTATTTT.

Only one count was recorded for this clone. The same CDR3 also results from other DNA sequences found in this sample. The chain has TRBV9 and TRBJ1-1; D might be TRBD1 (5 bases). CDR3 length: 13 amino acids. Germline lookup yields CDR1 SGDLS and CDR2 YYNGEE. Deletions cut 0 bases from V and 3 bases from J, with 6 bases between. CDR3 protein: CASSVAGDTEAFF. CDR3 nucleotides: TGTGCCAGCAGCGTAGCGGGGGACACTGAAGCTTTCTTT.

The chain employs TRBV7-2 and TRBJ1-2, with a tentative D call TRBD1 (6 bases). The CDR3 has 15 amino acids. The V end was cut by 5 bases, the J end by 8 bases, with 21 bases between. Germline loops: CDR1 SGHTA, CDR2 FQGNSA. The CDR3 DNA sequence: TGTGCCAGCAGCCCGTCTCGAACAGGGCTGGGGGGCTACACCTTC. Its protein is CASSPSRTGLGGYTF.

The rearrangement joins TRBV7-9 to TRBJ1-2; D ambiguous. The CDR3 is 13 amino acids. Germline loops: CDR1 SEHNR, CDR2 FQNEAQ (reference sequence). V was trimmed by 1 base and J by 5 bases, leaving 8 bases between them. CDR3 region: CASSLVAVYGYTF. For the CDR3, the DNA is TGTGCCAGCAGCTTAGTGGCAGTATATGGCTACACCTTC.

The genes are TRBV7-2 and TRBJ2-3, with 9 nucleotides matching TRBD2. Germline assignment: CDR1 SGHTA and CDR2 FQGNSA. The CDR3 length is 16 residues. V was pared by 9 bases and J by 1 base, with 11 bases of the junction left unmatched. CDR3 sequence: CASRWLAGFGTDTQYF. In DNA form, the CDR3 reads TGTGCCAGTAGGTGGCTAGCGGGATTCGGCACAGATACGCAGTATTTT.

CDR3 nucleotide sequence: TGTGCCAGCAGTGAAGCGCGAGACAGGAGCACAGATACGCAGTATTTT. This gives the protein CASSEARDRSTDTQYF. The chain links TRBV2 to TRBJ2-3; a weak D match, TRBD1 (6 bases). Germline V gene sequence: CDR1 SNHLY, CDR2 FYNNEI. V dropped 0 bases and J dropped 0 bases, with 10 bases sitting between them. The CDR3 has 16 amino acids.

This clone was counted only a few times. The CDR3 is CASSEHGQTAFF. In DNA, the CDR3 is TGTGCCAGCAGTGAACACGGACAGACAGCTTTCTTT. The V gene is TRBV6-1, the J gene TRBJ1-1; a possible D gene is TRBD1 (6 bases). Germline V gene sequence: CDR1 MNHNS, CDR2 SASEGT. The CDR3 has 12 residues. The germline V and J ends were trimmed by 2 bases and 10 bases, with 11 bases remaining between them.

The table lists this clone with a count of one. The J gene is TRBJ2-1, the V gene TRBV2; 8 bases line up with TRBD1. This CDR3 has 14 residues. V trimming: 11 bases; J trimming: 6 bases; junction bases outside the gene matches: 12. The germline gives CDR1 SNHLY, CDR2 FYNNEI. The CDR3 is CAVGEDRVGNEQFF. Here the CDR3 DNA reads TGTGCCGTAGGGGAGGACAGGGTAGGCAATGAGCAGTTCTTC.

V is TRBV16 and J is TRBJ1-1; 11 positions agree with TRBD1. The CDR3 totals 14 residues. V lost 4 bases to trimming and J lost 4 bases; unmatched junction nucleotides: 2. Germline V gene lookup returns CDR1 KGHSY and CDR2 FQNENV. The CDR3 sequence: CASSPGTGGTEAFF. DNA of the CDR3: TGTGCCAGCAGCCCCGGGACAGGGGGCACTGAAGCTTTCTTT.

The chain is built from TRBV28 and TRBJ1-2, with 7 bases aligning to TRBD1. The CDR3 has 13 residues. Germline lookup yields CDR1 MDHEN and CDR2 SYDVKM. V lost 6 bases and J lost 7; bases outside the gene matches: 8. The DNA of the CDR3 is TGTGCCAGCAGAGGGGGCAATGTCGGTGGCTACACCTTC. This translates into CASRGGNVGGYTF.

The gene calls are TRBV30 and TRBJ2-1, with D possibly matching TRBD2 (6 bases). The CDR3 is 14 residues long. V was cut by 8 bases and J by 0 bases, with 14 bases left in between. CDR1 GTSNPN and CDR2 SVGIG come from the germline V gene (reference sequence). The CDR3 bases are TGTGCCGGGGGGTTGAGGCGCTCCTACAATGAGCAGTTCTTC. Protein: CAGGLRRSYNEQFF.

The genes are TRBV2 and TRBJ2-1, with D possibly TRBD2 on 6 matching bases. Germline V gene sequence: CDR1 SNHLY, CDR2 FYNNEI. The CDR3 has 14 amino acids. Trimming pared 6 bases from V and 4 bases from J, leaving 13 bases between. CDR3 nucleotide sequence: TGTGCCAGCAGAGGACCGGGACTGTACAATGAGCAGTTCTTC. Amino acids: CASRGPGLYNEQFF.

The chain recombines TRBV3-1 (or the pseudogene TRBV3-2) with TRBJ2-3, with D unclear. The CDR3 has 11 residues. Deletions cut 2 bases from V and 9 bases from J, with 6 bases between. Germline CDR1 and CDR2: LGHDT and YNNKEL (reference sequence). As DNA, the CDR3 is TGTGCCAGCAGCCAAAAACTGACGCAGTATTTT. This sequence encodes CASSQKLTQYF.

The V gene is TRBV20-1, the J gene TRBJ2-7; D gene unclear. The CDR3 has 14 amino acids. The V gene's germline CDR1 is DFQATT and CDR2 SNEGSKA (reference sequence). Trimming pared 3 bases from V and 0 bases from J, leaving 12 bases between. In DNA form, the CDR3 reads TGCAGTGCTAGTTACCAGGAAACCTCCTACGAGCAGTACTTC. It codes for CSASYQETSYEQYF.

The chain carries TRBV4-1 and TRBJ2-5; 7 bases are shared with TRBD2. The V segment lost 0 bases and the J segment 5 bases; nucleotides outside the gene matches: 12. The CDR3 runs 17 residues. CDR1 and CDR2 (germline): MGHRA, YSYEKL. CDR3 sequence reads: CASSQDSRRGGWETQYF. In DNA form, the CDR3 reads TGCGCCAGCAGCCAAGATAGTCGGCGCGGGGGATGGGAGACCCAGTACTTC.

J is TRBJ1-6 and V is TRBV4-2, with D perhaps matching TRBD1 (6 bases). With 1 base removed from V and 10 bases from J, the gap between germline ends came to 14 bases. The CDR3 totals 15 residues. Germline CDR1 and CDR2: LGHNA and YNFKEQ. CDR3 coding DNA: TGTGCCAGCAGCCAAGTTTCGGGGGGCAGATCACCCCTCCACTTT. Its protein product is CASSQVSGGRSPLHF.

The chain uses TRBV30 and TRBJ1-1; TRBD1 is a possible D gene (5 bases). The CDR3 runs 16 residues. Trimming removed 5 bases from V and 3 bases from J, with 22 bases in between. Per germline, CDR1 GTSNPN and CDR2 SVGIG (reference sequence). The CDR3, as DNA: TGTGCCTGGGAACATCCCGGGGGGGGAGAATACACTGAAGCTTTCTTT. This sequence encodes CAWEHPGGGEYTEAFF. The complete variable domain, with remaining parts taken from reference TRBV30 and TRBJ1-1, reads SQTIHQWPATLVQPVGSPLSLECTVEGTSNPNLYWYRQAAGRGLQLLFYSVGIGQISSEVPQNLSASRPQDRQFILSSKKLLLSDSGFYLCAWEHPGGGEYTEAFFGQGTRLTVV.

This clone has a handful of counts. The chain combines TRBV2 with TRBJ1-3; D possibly corresponds to TRBD1 (6 bases). The V end was cut by 8 bases, the J end by 0 bases, with 17 bases between. The germline V gene encodes CDR1 SNHLY and CDR2 FYNNEI. This CDR3 is 16 amino acids long. Written as DNA, the CDR3 is TGTGCCAGCGGTAAGGACAGCCTTCTCTCTGGAAACACCATATATTTT. It translates to CASGKDSLLSGNTIYF.

V and J are TRBV2 and TRBJ1-2; D gene ambiguous. Trimming pared 5 bases from V and 4 bases from J, leaving 11 bases between. This CDR3 has 13 residues. CDR1 and CDR2 from the germline V gene are SNHLY and FYNNEI. The CDR3 DNA reads as TGTGCCAGCAGTTCTCGGGTTATCTATGGCTACACCTTC. This gives the protein CASSSRVIYGYTF.

This chain joins TRBV2 and TRBJ2-6; a possible D gene is TRBD1 (6 bases). V lost 6 bases and J lost 0, with 9 bases in between. The CDR3 totals 15 residues. Germline V gives CDR1 SNHLY, CDR2 FYNNEI. The chain's CDR3 is CASRADSSGANVLTF. In DNA form, the CDR3 reads TGTGCCAGCAGGGCGGACAGCTCTGGGGCCAACGTCCTGACTTTC. Complete variable domain (other parts from reference TRBV2 and TRBJ2-6): EPEVTQTPSHQVTQMGQEVILRCVPISNHLYFYWYRQILGQKVEFLVSFYNNEISEKSEIFDDQFSVERPDGSNFTLKIRSTKLEDSAMYFCASRADSSGANVLTFGAGSRLTVL.

This rearrangement joins TRBV30 to TRBJ1-5; TRBD1 agrees at 7 bases. Germline V lookup: CDR1 GTSNPN, CDR2 SVGIG (reference sequence). The length of the CDR3 is 12 residues. V lost 2 bases, J lost 12 bases, and 7 bases stayed unmatched. In DNA form, the CDR3 reads TGTGCCTGGAGTCCCCGGGACAGTTTCCAGCATTTT. Protein: CAWSPRDSFQHF. Full variable domain (remainder filled in from reference TRBV30 and TRBJ1-5): SQTIHQWPATLVQPVGSPLSLECTVEGTSNPNLYWYRQAAGRGLQLLFYSVGIGQISSEVPQNLSASRPQDRQFILSSKKLLLSDSGFYLCAWSPRDSFQHFGDGTRLSIL.

J is TRBJ2-1 and V is TRBV2; 12 positions match TRBD2. Trimming removed 6 bases from V and 5 bases from J; junction bases left unmatched: 2. The germline gives CDR1 SNHLY, CDR2 FYNNEI. CDR3 size: 14 residues. CDR3 bases: TGTGCCAGCAGACTAGCGGGGGGCCACAATGAGCAGTTCTTC. Translating it yields CASRLAGGHNEQFF.

CDR3 in DNA: TGCAGCGTTGGGGCCGGAAGCGGGATGGTGGGAGATACGCAGTATTTT. Its translation: CSVGAGSGMVGDTQYF. The chain links TRBV29-1 to TRBJ2-3; TRBD2 aligns across 7 bases. J was trimmed by 5 bases and V by 4 bases; bases with no gene match: 15. The CDR3 consists of 16 residues. In germline, CDR1 is SQVTM, CDR2 ANQGSEA.

V is TRBV5-1 and J is TRBJ2-1; 8 bases line up with TRBD2. The V segment lost 0 bases and the J segment 3 bases; nucleotides outside the gene matches: 2. The CDR3 runs 15 residues. Germline loops: CDR1 SGHRS, CDR2 YFSETQ. The CDR3 spells CASSLDGTSYNEQFF. Here the CDR3 DNA reads TGCGCCAGCAGCTTGGACGGGACTAGCTACAATGAGCAGTTCTTC.

V usage is TRBV9 and J usage is TRBJ1-1; a weak D match, TRBD1 (5 bases). The CDR3 covers 15 residues. With 0 bases removed from V and 0 bases from J, the gap between germline ends came to 9 bases. Per the germline V gene, CDR1 is SGDLS and CDR2 is YYNGEE. The CDR3 loop reads CASSVGGILNTEAFF. CDR3 nucleotide sequence: TGTGCCAGCAGCGTAGGGGGCATTTTGAACACTGAAGCTTTCTTT.

The chain is built from TRBV18 and TRBJ2-2; 10 bases are a match to TRBD1. The length of the CDR3 is 16 residues. V was pared by 5 bases and J by 7 bases, with 10 bases of the junction left unmatched. CDR1 and CDR2 from the germline V gene are KGHSH and LQKENI. CDR3 nucleotides: TGTGCCAGCTCAACGCGACAGGGGGCCCCTGGCGGGGAGCTGTTTTTT. This gives the protein CASSTRQGAPGGELFF.

The J gene is TRBJ2-5, the V gene TRBV5-1; TRBD2 agrees at 16 bases. This CDR3 has 16 amino acids. J gave up 4 bases and V 6 bases, and 6 bases lay outside the gene matches. CDR1 is SGHRS and CDR2 is YFSETQ in the germline V gene. CDR3 amino acids: CASTGTSGGARETQYF. DNA for the CDR3: TGCGCCAGCACCGGGACTAGCGGGGGGGCCCGAGAGACCCAGTACTTC.

The chain uses TRBV9 and TRBJ2-7, with TRBD1 matching 7 bases. After removal of 3 bases from V and 2 bases from J, the junction contained 8 bases not matched to a gene. The CDR3 is 15 residues long. Germline V gene lookup returns CDR1 SGDLS and CDR2 YYNGEE. Here the CDR3 reads CASSAETGFAYEQYF. CDR3 DNA sequence: TGTGCCAGCAGCGCCGAGACAGGGTTTGCCTACGAGCAGTACTTC.

J is TRBJ2-1 and V is TRBV4-2; TRBD2 matches at 16 bases. The CDR3 contains 19 residues. V was pared by 0 bases and J by 9 bases, with 11 bases of the junction left unmatched. Per germline, CDR1 LGHNA and CDR2 YNFKEQ. The CDR3 region is CASSQDHRGLAGGPGEQFF. The DNA of the CDR3 is TGTGCCAGCAGCCAAGATCACAGGGGACTAGCGGGAGGGCCTGGTGAGCAGTTCTTC.

The chain recombines TRBV5-1 with TRBJ2-2; 9 positions agree with TRBD2. Germline trimming cut 0 bases from V and 5 bases from J; bases unmatched to any gene: 8. CDR1 and CDR2 (germline): SGHRS, YFSETQ. The CDR3 contains 17 residues. As DNA, the CDR3 is TGCGCCAGCAGCTTGGCCCCCGGGACTAGCCTTACCGGGGAGCTGTTTTTT. The encoded protein is CASSLAPGTSLTGELFF.

The gene calls are TRBV7-9 and TRBJ2-7; TRBD2 matches at 7 bases. The CDR3 loop spans 15 amino acids. The junction had 9 bases not matched to a gene; V was cut back by 3 bases and J by 4 bases. Germline assignment: CDR1 SEHNR and CDR2 FQNEAQ (reference sequence). CDR3 DNA sequence: TGTGCCAGCAGCTTCGCCACCGGGGGGAAATACGAGCAGTACTTC. Protein: CASSFATGGKYEQYF.